A single TCR beta chain is shown here with its context. Libraries were prepared by immunoSEQ multiplex PCR; TCRdb keeps only in-frame clonotypes and omits some of them. This table has some 87,000 clones, about 84% appearing once. The data were obtained in a study of blood T cell repertoires in COVID-19. Trimming took off 6 bases at V and 4 bases at J, with 13 bases between the two ends. Germline V gene data show CDR1 as MNHEY and CDR2 as SVGAGI. The CDR3 extends over 14 amino acids. This chain uses TRBV6-5 with TRBJ1-5, with D perhaps matching TRBD1 (6 bases). Sequencing was carried out using peripheral blood. The sequence came from a man of 80 years or more with active or convalescent COVID-19. In DNA, the CDR3 is TGTGCCAGCAGAGGGGGTGGGAGTAATCAGCCCCAGCATTTT. Its protein is CASRGGGSNQPQHF.